This is a list of T cell receptor beta chains from one sample in a study of blood T cell repertoires in COVID-19. TCRdb keeps only in-frame clones here, not all; method: immunoSEQ multiplex PCR. The sample includes about 110,000 clones, roughly 85% seen only once; the top ten take around 15%. Sequencing was done on a sample of peripheral blood. Receptor source: a woman aged 80 or over with active or convalescent COVID-19. Both conserved end residues are part of each CDR3. Fields, in order: CDR3 length, J gene, V gene, CDR3 protein.

15 TRBJ1-1 TRBV6-5 CASSFTPGHNFKAFF
14 TRBJ1-6 TRBV2 CASRESSYNSPLHF
15 TRBJ2-2 TRBV2 CASSDRTRNTGELFF
13 TRBJ1-5 TRBV19 CASRDRGSQPQHF
15 TRBJ1-4 TRBV18 CASSPVGKTGEKLFF
17 TRBJ2-1 TRBV3-1/TRBV3-2 CASSPFSSASSYNEQFF
15 TRBJ2-1 TRBV7-3 CASSPSSGFSNEQFF
13 TRBJ2-7 TRBV27 CASSLKSGYEQYF
13 TRBJ1-3 TRBV7-8 CASTGQFFGTIYF
14 TRBJ1-6 TRBV7-2 CASSPGQGNSPLHF
13 TRBJ2-7 TRBV28 CATTGRSSYEQYF
14 TRBJ2-5 TRBV6-6 CASSYTGNQETQYF
15 TRBJ2-3 TRBV28 CASSPSWRRKDTQYF
15 TRBJ1-1 TRBV27 CASSFPDRVITEAFF
17 TRBJ1-1 TRBV28 CASSSHPPGRGGTEAFF
15 TRBJ2-7 TRBV7-9 CASSQWTRSSYEQYF
15 TRBJ1-5 TRBV7-9 CASSLGQAFNQPQHF
13 TRBJ1-2 TRBV2 CARRNLRDYGYTF
12 TRBJ1-1 TRBV6-6 CASSSTNTEAFF
18 TRBJ2-7 TRBV21-1 CASSSRTSGNSPWLEQYF
16 TRBJ1-4 TRBV18 CASSPGLVGTNEKLFF
13 TRBJ2-7 TRBV27 CASSLQGAYEQYF